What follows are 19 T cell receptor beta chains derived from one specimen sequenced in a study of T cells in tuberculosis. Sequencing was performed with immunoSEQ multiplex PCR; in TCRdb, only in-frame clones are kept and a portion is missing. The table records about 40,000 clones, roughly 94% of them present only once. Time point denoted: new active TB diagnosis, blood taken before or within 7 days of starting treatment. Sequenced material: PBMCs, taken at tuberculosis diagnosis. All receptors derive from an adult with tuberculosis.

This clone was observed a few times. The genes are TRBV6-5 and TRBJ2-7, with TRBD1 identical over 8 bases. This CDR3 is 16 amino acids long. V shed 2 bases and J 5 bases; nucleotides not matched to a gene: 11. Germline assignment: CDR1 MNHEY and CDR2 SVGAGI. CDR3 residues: CASSYARGRGHNEQYF. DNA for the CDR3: TGTGCCAGCAGTTACGCGCGGGGCAGGGGGCACAACGAGCAGTACTTC.

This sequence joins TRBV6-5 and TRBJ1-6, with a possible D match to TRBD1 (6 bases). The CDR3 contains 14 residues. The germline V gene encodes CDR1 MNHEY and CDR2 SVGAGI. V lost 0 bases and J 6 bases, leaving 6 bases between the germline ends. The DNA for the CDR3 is TGTGCCAGCAGTTACTCAGGGGGTAATTCACCCCTCCACTTT. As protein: CASSYSGGNSPLHF.

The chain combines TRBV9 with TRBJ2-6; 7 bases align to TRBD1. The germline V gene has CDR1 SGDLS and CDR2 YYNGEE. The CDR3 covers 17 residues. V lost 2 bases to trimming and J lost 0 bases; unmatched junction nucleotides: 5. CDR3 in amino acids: CASSVTTGVSGANVLTF. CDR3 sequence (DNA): TGTGCCAGCAGCGTTACCACAGGGGTCTCTGGGGCCAACGTCCTGACTTTC. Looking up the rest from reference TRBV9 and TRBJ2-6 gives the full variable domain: DSGVTQTPKHLITATGQRVTLRCSPRSGDLSVYWYQQSLDQGLQFLIQYYNGEERAKGNILERFSAQQFPDLHSELNLSSLELGDSALYFCASSVTTGVSGANVLTFGAGSRLTVL.

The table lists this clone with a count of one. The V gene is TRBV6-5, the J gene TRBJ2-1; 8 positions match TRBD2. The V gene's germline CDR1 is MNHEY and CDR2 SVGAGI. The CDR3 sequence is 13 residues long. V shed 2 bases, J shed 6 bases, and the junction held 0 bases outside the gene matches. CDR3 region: CASSYREGNEQFF. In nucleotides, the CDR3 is TGTGCCAGCAGTTACCGGGAGGGCAATGAGCAGTTCTTC.

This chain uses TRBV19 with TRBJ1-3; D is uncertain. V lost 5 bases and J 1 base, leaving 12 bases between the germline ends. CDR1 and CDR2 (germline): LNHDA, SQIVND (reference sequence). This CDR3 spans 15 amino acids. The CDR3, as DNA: TGTGCCAGTAGTGTATCTTCGGGGTCTGGAAACACCATATATTTT. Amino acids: CASSVSSGSGNTIYF.

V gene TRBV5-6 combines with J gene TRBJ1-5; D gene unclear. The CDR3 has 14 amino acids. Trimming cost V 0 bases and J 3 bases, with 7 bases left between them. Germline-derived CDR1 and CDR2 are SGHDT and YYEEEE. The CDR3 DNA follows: TGTGCCAGCAGCTTGGTCGGGGACAATCAGCCCCAGCATTTT. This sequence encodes CASSLVGDNQPQHF.

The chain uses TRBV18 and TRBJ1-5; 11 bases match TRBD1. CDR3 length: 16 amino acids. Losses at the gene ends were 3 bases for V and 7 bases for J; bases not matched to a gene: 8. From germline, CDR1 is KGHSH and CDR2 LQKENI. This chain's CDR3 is CASSPLDRGPWQPQHF. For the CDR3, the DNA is TGTGCCAGCTCACCTCTGGACAGGGGGCCATGGCAGCCCCAGCATTTT.

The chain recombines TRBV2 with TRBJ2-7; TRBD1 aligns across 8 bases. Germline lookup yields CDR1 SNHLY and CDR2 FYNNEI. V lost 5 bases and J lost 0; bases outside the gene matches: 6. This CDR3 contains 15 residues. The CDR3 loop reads CASSKGQESSYEQYF. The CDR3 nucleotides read TGTGCCAGCAGTAAGGGACAGGAGAGCTCCTACGAGCAGTACTTC.

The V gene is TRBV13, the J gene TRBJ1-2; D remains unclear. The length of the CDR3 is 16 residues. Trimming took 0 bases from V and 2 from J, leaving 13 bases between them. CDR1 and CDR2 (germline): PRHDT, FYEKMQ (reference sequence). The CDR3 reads CASSLGYGELNYGYTF. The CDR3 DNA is TGTGCCAGCAGCTTAGGATACGGGGAGTTGAACTATGGCTACACCTTC.

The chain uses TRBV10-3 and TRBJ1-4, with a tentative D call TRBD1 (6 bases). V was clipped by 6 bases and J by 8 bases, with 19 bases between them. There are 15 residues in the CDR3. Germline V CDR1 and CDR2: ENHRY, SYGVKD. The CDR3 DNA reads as TGTGCCATCAGCGATGGTAACAGGGAATCGGAAAAACTGTTTTTT. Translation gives CAISDGNRESEKLFF.

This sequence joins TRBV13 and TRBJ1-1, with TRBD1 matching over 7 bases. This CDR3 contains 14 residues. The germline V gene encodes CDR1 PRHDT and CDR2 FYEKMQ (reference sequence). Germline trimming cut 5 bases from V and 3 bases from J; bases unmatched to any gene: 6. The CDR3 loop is CASSESTGDTEAFF. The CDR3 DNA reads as TGTGCCAGCAGCGAATCAACAGGGGACACTGAAGCTTTCTTT.

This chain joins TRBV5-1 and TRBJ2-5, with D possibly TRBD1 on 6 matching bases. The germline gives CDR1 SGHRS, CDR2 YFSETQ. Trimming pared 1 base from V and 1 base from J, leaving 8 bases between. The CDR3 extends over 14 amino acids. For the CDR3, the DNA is TGCGCCAGCAGCTTGAGGACAGTCCAAGAGACCCAGTACTTC. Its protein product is CASSLRTVQETQYF.

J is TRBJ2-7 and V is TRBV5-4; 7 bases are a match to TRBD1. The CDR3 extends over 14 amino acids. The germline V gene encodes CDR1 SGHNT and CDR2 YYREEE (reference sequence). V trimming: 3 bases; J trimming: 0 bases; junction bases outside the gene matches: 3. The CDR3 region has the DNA TGTGCCAGCAGCTCGGGACAGTACTCCTACGAGCAGTACTTC. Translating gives CASSSGQYSYEQYF.

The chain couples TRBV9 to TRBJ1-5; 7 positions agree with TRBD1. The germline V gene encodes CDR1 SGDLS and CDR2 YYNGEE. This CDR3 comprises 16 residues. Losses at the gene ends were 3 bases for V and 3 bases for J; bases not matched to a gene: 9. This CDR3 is CASSAGQAPFNQPQHF. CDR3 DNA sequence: TGTGCCAGCAGCGCAGGACAGGCGCCGTTCAATCAGCCCCAGCATTTT.

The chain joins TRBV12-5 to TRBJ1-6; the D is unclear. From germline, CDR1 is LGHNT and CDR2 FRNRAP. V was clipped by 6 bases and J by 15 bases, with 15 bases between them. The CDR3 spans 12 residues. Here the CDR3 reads CASGHSLSLLHF. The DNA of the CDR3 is TGTGCTAGTGGACACAGCCTTTCTCTCCTCCACTTT. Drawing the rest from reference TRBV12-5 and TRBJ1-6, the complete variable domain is DARVTQTPRHKVTEMGQEVTMRCQPILGHNTVFWYRQTMMQGLELLAYFRNRAPLDDSGMPKDRFSAEMPDATLATLKIQPSEPRDSAVYFCASGHSLSLLHFGNGTRLTVT.

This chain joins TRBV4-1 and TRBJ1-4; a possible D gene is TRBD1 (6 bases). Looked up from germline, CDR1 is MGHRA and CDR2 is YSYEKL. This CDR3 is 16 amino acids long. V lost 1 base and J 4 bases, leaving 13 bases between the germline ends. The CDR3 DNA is TGCGCCAGCAGCCAAGGAGCGACAGGATTTAATGAAAAACTGTTTTTT. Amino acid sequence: CASSQGATGFNEKLFF.

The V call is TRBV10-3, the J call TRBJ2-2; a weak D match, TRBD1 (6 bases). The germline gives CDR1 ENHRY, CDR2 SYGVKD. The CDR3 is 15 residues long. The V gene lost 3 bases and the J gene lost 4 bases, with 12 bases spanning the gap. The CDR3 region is CAISENDRPTGELFF. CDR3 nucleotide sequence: TGTGCCATCAGTGAAAACGACAGGCCCACCGGGGAGCTGTTTTTT.

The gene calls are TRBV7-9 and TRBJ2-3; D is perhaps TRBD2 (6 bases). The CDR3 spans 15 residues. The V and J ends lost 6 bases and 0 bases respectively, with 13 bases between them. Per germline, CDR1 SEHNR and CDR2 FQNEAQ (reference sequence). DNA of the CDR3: TGTGCCAGCAGGCGGGACGCGGTTAGCACAGATACGCAGTATTTT. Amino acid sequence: CASRRDAVSTDTQYF.

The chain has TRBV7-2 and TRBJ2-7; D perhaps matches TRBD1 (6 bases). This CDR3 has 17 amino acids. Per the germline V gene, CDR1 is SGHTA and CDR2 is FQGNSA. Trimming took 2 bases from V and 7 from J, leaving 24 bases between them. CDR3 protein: CASSLTANRVLLREQYF. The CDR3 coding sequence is TGTGCCAGCAGCTTAACGGCAAACAGGGTTCTTCTGCGGGAGCAGTACTTC. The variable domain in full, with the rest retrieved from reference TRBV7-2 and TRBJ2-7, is GAGVSQSPSNKVTEKGKDVELRCDPISGHTALYWYRQSLGQGLEFLIYFQGNSAPDKSGLPSDRFSAERTGGSVSTLTIQRTQQEDSAVYLCASSLTANRVLLREQYFGPGTRLTVT.